This TCR beta chain was observed in a study of blood T cells in healthy people across ages. The individuals who served as donors were healthy Caucasians living in Russia, aged roughly 6 to 90. Per sample, a minimum of 6 million PBMCs were isolated. For the second PCR, which ran for roughly 6 to 12 cycles, a sample-barcoded 5' primer and a J-beta primer mix were used. Each CDR3 protein gets one entry after TCRdb re-called the 5' RACE reads with MiXCR. Of about 1,500,000 distinct CDR3 sequences in the sample, about 43% are singletons; the top ten hold roughly 7.9%. Findings and limits, study-wide: Across the age range, TCR beta diversity per million T cells fell in a roughly linear way. Both naive CD4+ cell counts and diversity were greater in long-lived donors than in aged donors.

With regard to this clonotype: Its target is not known. A read error is possible here, since a much larger clone lies one base away.

Per the germline V gene, CDR1 is SQVTM and CDR2 is ANQGSEA. The CDR3 totals 14 residues. J is TRBJ2-7 and V is TRBV29-1, with TRBD2 identical over 8 bases. The specimen sequenced was blood. The clonotype originates from a woman under 30 in good health. The CDR3 DNA is TGCATCGTAGCACCTAGCGGGCCAACCTACGAGCAGTACTTC. It specifies CIVAPSGPTYEQYF.